These 9 T cell receptor beta chains came from one sample sequenced in a study of shared clonotypes between healthy human individuals. Data came from immunoSEQ multiplex PCR; TCRdb stores just in-frame clones and leaves some out. The profile covers around 560,000 clones, with approximately 95% appearing a single time and about 0.11% taken by the ten largest. Naive CD8 cells comprised CD45RO-negative, CCR7-positively selected cells, excluding terminally differentiated effector memory CD45RA+ cells. The specimen sequenced was naive CD8+ T cells sorted from blood. These receptors all stem from a young woman in good health.

This chain joins TRBV7-9 and TRBJ1-2; 7 nucleotides agree with TRBD1. CDR3 length equals 15 residues. V dropped 5 bases and J dropped 7; count of bases not matched to a gene: 13. The V gene's germline CDR1 is SEHNR and CDR2 FQNEAQ (reference sequence). This chain's CDR3 is CASSRGQQALFGYTF. The CDR3 nucleotides read TGTGCCAGCAGCCGGGGACAGCAAGCTCTCTTTGGCTACACCTTC.

The chain joins TRBV6-1 to TRBJ2-1; the D gene is possibly TRBD2 (5 bases). V was cut by 4 bases and J by 12 bases, with 16 bases left in between. The CDR3 loop spans 13 amino acids. Germline V gene lookup returns CDR1 MNHNS and CDR2 SASEGT. The CDR3 nucleotides are TGTGCCAGCAGTGGCTGGCCGTCAGAGGGGCAGTTCTTC. It encodes CASSGWPSEGQFF.

This clone was found once. V usage is TRBV7-6 and J usage is TRBJ2-7; D uncertain. The V and J ends lost 1 base and 2 bases respectively, with 6 bases between them. CDR1 and CDR2 (germline): SGHVS, FNYEAQ. CDR3 length equals 13 residues. The CDR3 DNA is TGTGCCAGCAGCTTAGACAACACCTACGAGCAGTACTTC. Protein: CASSLDNTYEQYF.

V usage is TRBV27 and J usage is TRBJ2-5, with TRBD2 matching 10 bases. The J call is uncertain, as TRBJ2-7 better fits the DNA end. CDR1 MNHEY and CDR2 SMNVEV come from the germline V gene (reference sequence). The CDR3 is 15 amino acids. The CDR3 here is CASSPRTSGNYEQYF. CDR3 DNA: TGTGCCAGCAGTCCCCGGACTAGCGGAAACTACGAGCAGTACTTC.

This chain joins TRBV7-9 and TRBJ2-1; TRBD2 might be the D (6 bases). CDR1 and CDR2 from the germline V gene are SEHNR and FQNEAQ (reference sequence). V lost 4 bases to trimming and J lost 5 bases, with 18 bases between them. There are 16 residues in the CDR3. The CDR3 reads CASSSSIREVNNEQFF. Here the CDR3 DNA reads TGTGCCAGCAGCTCCTCCATTAGGGAGGTTAACAATGAGCAGTTCTTC.

V usage is TRBV2 and J usage is TRBJ2-5; 11 bases are shared with TRBD2. The closer fit of TRBJ2-7 to the DNA end suggests the J call may be wrong. Germline CDR1 and CDR2: SNHLY and FYNNEI. The CDR3 has 17 residues. The CDR3 spells CASTGLAGASSSYEQYF. The DNA for the CDR3 is TGTGCCAGCACAGGACTAGCGGGCGCTTCAAGCTCCTACGAGCAGTACTTC.

The chain links TRBV29-1 to TRBJ2-2; 7 bases are shared with TRBD1. CDR1 SQVTM and CDR2 ANQGSEA come from the germline V gene. The CDR3 runs to 13 residues. Germline trimming cut 3 bases from V and 6 bases from J; bases unmatched to any gene: 4. This CDR3 reads CSVDTGVSGELFF. The CDR3 nucleotides read TGCAGCGTTGATACAGGGGTATCCGGGGAGCTGTTTTTT.

V and J are TRBV7-8 and TRBJ1-3; D remains unclear. V lost 2 bases and J lost 4, with 9 bases in between. The germline V gene encodes CDR1 SGHVS and CDR2 FQNEAQ. This CDR3 has 14 amino acids. CDR3 nucleotides: TGTGCCAGCAGCTTACCAGGTGACGGAAACACCATATATTTT. It specifies CASSLPGDGNTIYF.

The rearrangement uses TRBV19 and TRBJ2-5; perhaps D is TRBD1 or TRBD2 (5 bases each). CDR1 is LNHDA and CDR2 is SQIVND in the germline V gene (reference sequence). V lost 6 bases to trimming and J lost 4 bases, with 18 bases between them. The CDR3 spans 15 residues. The chain's CDR3 is CASRPKRGEGETQYF. The DNA for the CDR3 is TGTGCCAGTAGGCCCAAGAGGGGAGAGGGAGAGACCCAGTACTTC.